A selection of T cell receptor beta chains follows, all from one sample in a study of cytomegalovirus exposure and HLA in healthy donors. Clones were read by immunoSEQ multiplex PCR, and TCRdb kept only the in-frame ones, dropping some. The sample carries about 110,000 clones, nearly 97% recorded once. Material: PBMCs. The origin of the receptors is a woman under 30 in good health and CMV-seronegative. CDR3s include the opening cysteine and the closing phenylalanine or tryptophan. D genes are given only for firm matches. Size tells how often a clone was seen (once, few, many) or the class of an expanded clone, and some rows leave it out.

TRBD1	TRBV6-1	15	NA	TRBJ1-1	CASSERTGGKIGAFF	TGTGCCAGCAGTGAAAGAACAGGGGGCAAAATAGGTGCTTTCTTT
TRBD1	TRBV28	14	NA	TRBJ1-6	CASRTGQGYSPLHF	TGTGCCAGCAGAACGGGACAGGGGTATTCACCCCTCCACTTT
TRBD2	TRBV5-5	16	NA	TRBJ2-3	CASSSRLAGLTDTQYF	TGTGCCAGCAGCTCGCGACTAGCGGGACTCACAGATACGCAGTATTTT
TRBD2	TRBV5-6	15	once	TRBJ2-7	CASSLGSGGLYEQYF	TGTGCCAGCAGCTTGGGAAGCGGGGGCCTTTACGAGCAGTACTTC
TRBD2	TRBV29-1	12	NA	TRBJ2-5	CSVDLLRGGQYF	TGCAGCGTTGACCTCCTGCGGGGGGGGCAGTACTTC
NA	TRBV9	20	NA	TRBJ2-1	CASSVGLGRGGQTTTNEQFF	TGTGCCAGCAGCGTAGGCTTGGGCCGGGGGGGACAGACCACGACCAATGAGCAGTTCTTC
NA	TRBV19	15	NA	TRBJ2-1	CASSIDGGSGSEQFF	TGTGCCAGTAGTATAGATGGGGGGTCAGGGAGTGAGCAGTTCTTC
TRBD1	TRBV6-1	14	NA	TRBJ2-7	CASSELGTGYEQYF	TGTGCCAGCAGTGAATTAGGGACAGGCTACGAGCAGTACTTC
NA	TRBV28	16	NA	TRBJ1-1	CASSLSLGARFPEAFF	TGTGCCAGCAGTTTATCGCTGGGGGCGCGGTTCCCCGAAGCTTTCTTT
TRBD2	TRBV13	16	NA	TRBJ2-5	CASSLGLRGMQETQYF	TGTGCCAGCAGCTTGGGGTTGCGGGGGATGCAAGAGACCCAGTACTTC
NA	TRBV5-5	12	NA	TRBJ2-7	CASSVSAYEQYF	TGTGCCAGCAGCGTTAGCGCTTACGAGCAGTACTTC
TRBD1	TRBV30	14	NA	TRBJ1-4	CAWRWGQGNEKLFF	TGTGCCTGGAGGTGGGGACAGGGCAATGAAAAACTGTTTTTT
NA	TRBV6-5	13	NA	TRBJ1-2	CASSSGRPGGYTF	TGTGCCAGCAGTAGCGGACGGCCGGGAGGCTACACCTTC
TRBD2	TRBV4-2	16	NA	TRBJ2-1	CASSQGLAGAYNEQFF	TGTGCCAGCAGCCAAGGGCTAGCGGGAGCTTACAATGAGCAGTTCTTC
NA	TRBV9	15	NA	TRBJ2-3	CASSVGIQGTDTQYF	TGTGCCAGCAGCGTCGGAATACAGGGCACAGATACGCAGTATTTT
NA	TRBV2	15	NA	TRBJ2-7	CASRAWGGGGYEQYF	TGTGCCAGCAGGGCGTGGGGGGGAGGGGGCTACGAGCAGTACTTC
NA	TRBV2	14	NA	TRBJ2-7	CASRVWGRGYEQYF	TGTGCCAGCAGAGTCTGGGGCAGGGGATACGAGCAGTACTTC
TRBD1	TRBV6-1	12	NA	TRBJ1-2	CASRPGTGIGTF	TGTGCCAGCAGACCCGGGACAGGGATTGGAACCTTC
TRBD2	TRBV27	14	NA	TRBJ2-7	CASSFERGGYEQYF	TGTGCCAGCAGTTTTGAGCGGGGAGGCTACGAGCAGTACTTC
TRBD1	TRBV4-1	16	NA	TRBJ2-7	CASSQLGTGGSYEQYF	TGCGCCAGCAGCCAACTAGGGACAGGGGGCTCCTACGAGCAGTACTTC
NA	TRBV14	14	NA	TRBJ1-4	CASSQGRSNEKLFF	TGTGCCAGCAGCCAAGGCCGGTCTAATGAAAAACTGTTTTTT
TRBD1	TRBV7-9	15	NA	TRBJ1-2	CASRQGQEIGSGYTF	TGTGCCAGCAGACAAGGACAGGAGATCGGAAGTGGCTACACCTTC
TRBD1	TRBV6-1	15	NA	TRBJ2-5	CASSEKGARGETQYF	TGTGCCAGCAGTGAAAAGGGGGCTAGGGGGGAGACCCAGTACTTC
TRBD1	TRBV7-8	16	NA	TRBJ1-2	CASSLGGTGENYGYTF	TGTGCCAGCAGCTTAGGAGGGACAGGAGAAAACTATGGCTACACCTTC
NA	TRBV19	15	NA	TRBJ2-3	CASSIPGAGAGTQYF	TGTGCCAGTAGTATACCCGGGGCAGGGGCCGGTACGCAGTATTTT
NA	TRBV7-2	15	NA	TRBJ2-6	CASSPTPSGANVLTF	TGTGCCAGCAGCCCGACACCCTCCGGGGCCAACGTCCTGACTTTC
NA	TRBV27	15	NA	TRBJ2-5	CASRAGTSAVETQYF	TGTGCCAGCAGGGCGGGGACCTCGGCGGTGGAGACCCAGTACTTC
NA	TRBV7-6	13	NA	TRBJ1-1	CASSLGGVTEAFF	TGTGCCAGCAGCTTAGGGGGGGTCACTGAAGCTTTCTTT
TRBD1	TRBV28	17	once	TRBJ2-7	CASSPPRFSGGRYEQYF	TGTGCCAGCAGTCCCCCACGCTTCTCAGGGGGAAGATACGAGCAGTACTTC
NA	TRBV2	15	NA	TRBJ2-5	CASRRIATYQETQYF	TGTGCCAGCAGGCGGATAGCGACGTACCAAGAGACCCAGTACTTC
TRBD1	TRBV15	14	NA	TRBJ2-1	CATSRGQGWDEQFF	TGTGCCACCAGCAGAGGACAGGGGTGGGATGAGCAGTTCTTC
TRBD1	TRBV6-6	15	NA	TRBJ1-1	CASSYSWDRNTEAFF	TGTGCCAGCAGTTACTCGTGGGACAGGAACACTGAAGCTTTCTTT
TRBD1	TRBV2	16	NA	TRBJ1-6	CASSHHPGQVSSPLHF	TGTGCCAGCAGTCACCATCCGGGACAGGTTTCCTCACCCCTCCACTTT
NA	TRBV4-3	16	NA	TRBJ2-1	CASSRKDTGVSGEQFF	TGCGCCAGCAGCCGAAAAGACACGGGGGTATCGGGTGAGCAGTTCTTC
TRBD2	TRBV5-1	15	NA	TRBJ2-3	CASTGGASSTDTQYF	TGCGCCAGCACGGGGGGGGCTTCTAGCACAGATACGCAGTATTTT
NA	TRBV19	15	NA	TRBJ1-4	CASSPKAGHNEKLFF	TGTGCCAGTAGTCCTAAAGCTGGGCATAATGAAAAACTGTTTTTT
TRBD2	TRBV27	16	NA	TRBJ2-5	CASSSHLLAGDETQYF	TGTGCCAGCAGTTCCCACTTACTAGCGGGGGATGAGACCCAGTACTTC
NA	TRBV21-1	13	NA	TRBJ1-1	CASSKGRGTAAFF	TGTGCCAGCAGCAAAGGCAGGGGGACAGCGGCTTTCTTT
NA	TRBV4-2	16	NA	TRBJ1-6	CASSQESLGGNSPLHF	TGTGCCAGCAGCCAAGAGTCGCTGGGAGGCAATTCACCCCTCCACTTT
TRBD1	TRBV7-9	19	NA	TRBJ1-1	CASSLGGTGRPKMNTEAFF	TGTGCCAGCAGCTTAGGGGGGACAGGGCGTCCCAAAATGAACACTGAAGCTTTCTTT
NA	TRBV5-6	14	NA	TRBJ2-1	CASSRTGVLDEQFF	TGTGCCAGCAGCCGCACGGGGGTTTTGGATGAGCAGTTCTTC